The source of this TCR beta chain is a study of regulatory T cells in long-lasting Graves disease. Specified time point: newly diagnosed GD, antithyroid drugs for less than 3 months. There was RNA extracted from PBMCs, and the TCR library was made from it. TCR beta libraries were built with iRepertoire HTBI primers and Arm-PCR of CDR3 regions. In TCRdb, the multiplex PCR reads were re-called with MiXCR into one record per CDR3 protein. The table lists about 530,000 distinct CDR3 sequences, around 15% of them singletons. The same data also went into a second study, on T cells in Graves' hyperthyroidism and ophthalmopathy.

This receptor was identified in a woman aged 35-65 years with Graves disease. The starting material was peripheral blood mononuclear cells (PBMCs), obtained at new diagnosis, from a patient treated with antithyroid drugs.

The CDR3 nucleotides read TGTGCCAGCAGCTCTAAGAGGGACAGACCCTACGAGCAGTACTTC. Its protein is CASSSKRDRPYEQYF. The V and J genes are TRBV7-3 and TRBJ2-7; 7 bases fit TRBD1. CDR3 length: 15 residues. J gave up 2 bases and V 4 bases, and 8 bases lay outside the gene matches. Germline CDR1 reads SGHTA; CDR2 reads FQGTGA.